This record concerns one TCR beta chain sequence. Its cognate antigen has yet to be identified. No much larger clone exists at a distance of one base, and base qualities are not known. TCR beta CDR3 regions were sequenced from DNA using the immunoSEQ Assay. Under the source paper's analysis protocol: To compute T cell density, TCR beta template counts were normalized to usable DNA, which was estimated by amplifying housekeeping genes. The preseqR package was used to estimate richness by extrapolating to 400,000 templates for PBMC samples and to 120,000 templates for tissue samples. Clonality was calculated as one minus Pielou's evenness. Differential abundance testing on productive amino-acid clonotypes, with a minimum total count of 5 and an alpha of 0.1, was used to identify tissue-enriched TCRs. The Jaccard Index and the Morisita Overlap Index were used to measure how much the repertoires overlapped between compartments. TCR beta CDR3s were clustered by GLIPH together with public tetramer-defined viral CDR3s, and at least three viral sequences plus V-gene enrichment were required for viral motifs. TCRdb took this table from immuneACCESS and kept in-frame rearrangements with V and J called. Such tables lack part of the clones; where checked against another copy, unresolved V genes explain under half of the gap, and the rest is unexplained. For V, J and clone size, that table is used; D and trimming come from the DNA. The sample profile shows 25,000 to 40,000 clones; roughly 75% of them were found once. The ten largest make up around 35% of the sample.

At diagnosis, tumor, uninvolved tumor-adjacent lung and peripheral blood were collected and then preserved as a mix of FFPE and fresh-frozen material. For TCR repertoire profiling, blood samples were analyzed in the form of peripheral blood mononuclear cells. The junction carries 7 bases between V and J, which are trimmed by 3 bases and 2 bases respectively. The germline V gene (reference sequence) supplies CDR1 LNHDA and CDR2 SQIVND. The CDR3 runs 13 amino acids, cysteine and phenylalanine included. The sequence is cut down to CDR3 DNA, 39 bases in frame from base 1. These data belong to a study of T cells in localized non-small cell lung cancer (TCRdb year 2020). Regarding the study in general: T cell repertoires of some 240 early-stage NSCLC patients were analyzed, with tumors being compared against uninvolved tumor-adjacent lungs. All 250 or so NSCLC patients in the cohort were treatment-naive and had localized lung tumors that were resected. The mean age of the NSCLC patients was under 70 years, with fewer than 150 men and 110 or so women.

General study outcomes and caveats: Of the top 100 tumor clones, a median of 57 were detected in paired uninvolved adjacent lung; around 27 were also among that lung's top 100. Because of the exploratory design, TCR variables were selected using unadjusted p-values without false-discovery rate correction. Higher T cell density in blood was associated with longer overall survival, whereas higher clonality in adjacent lung was associated with shorter survival. The highest T cell clonality was observed in uninvolved tumor-adjacent lung, where clonality exceeded that of tumor, suggesting that antigenic responses were more focused in uninvolved tumor-adjacent lung. Multi-region tumor sequencing was not performed, so intratumor heterogeneity could not be excluded.

Recombination linked TRBV19 to TRBJ1-1, with the identity of the D gene unclear. The source is a male donor aged 60 or over with stage II squamous cell lung carcinoma. The specimen comprised peripheral blood, sampled before any cancer treatment. The CDR3 protein is CASSMRFNTEAFF. Here is the DNA: TGTGCCAGTAGTATGAGGTTCAACACTGAAGCTTTCTTT. The CDR3 plus the reference TRBV19 and TRBJ1-1 genes for the other parts give the full variable domain: DGGITQSPKYLFRKEGQNVTLSCEQNLNHDAMYWYRQDPGQGLRLIYYSQIVNDFQKGDIAEGYSVSREKKESFPLTVTSAQKNPTAFYLCASSMRFNTEAFFGQGTRLTVV.